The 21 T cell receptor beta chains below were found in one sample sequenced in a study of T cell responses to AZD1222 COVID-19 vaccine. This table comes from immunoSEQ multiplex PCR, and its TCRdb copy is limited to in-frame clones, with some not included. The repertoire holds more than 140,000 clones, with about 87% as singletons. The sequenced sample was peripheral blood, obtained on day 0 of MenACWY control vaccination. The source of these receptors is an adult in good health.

The CDR3 region has the DNA TGTGCCACCAGTGAAGCGACAGGGGGTATCGGCAATCAGCCCCAGCATTTT. This encodes CATSEATGGIGNQPQHF. The V call is TRBV24-1, the J call TRBJ1-5; TRBD1 agrees at 9 bases. In germline, CDR1 is KGHDR, CDR2 SFDVKD. The V gene end was trimmed by 4 bases and the J gene end by 2 bases; junction bases not matched to a gene: 8. This CDR3 has 17 residues.

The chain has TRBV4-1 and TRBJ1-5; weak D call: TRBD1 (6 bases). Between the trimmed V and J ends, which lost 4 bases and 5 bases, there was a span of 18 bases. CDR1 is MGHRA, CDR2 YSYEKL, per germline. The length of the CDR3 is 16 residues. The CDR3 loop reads CASSRGGAVTYQPQHF. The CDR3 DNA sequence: TGCGCCAGCAGCCGCGGGGGGGCAGTTACTTATCAGCCCCAGCATTTT.

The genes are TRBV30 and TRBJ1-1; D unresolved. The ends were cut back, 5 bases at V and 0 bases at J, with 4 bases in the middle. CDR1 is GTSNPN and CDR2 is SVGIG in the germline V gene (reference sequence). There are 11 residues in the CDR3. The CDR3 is CAWGLNTEAFF. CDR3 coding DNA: TGTGCCTGGGGATTGAACACTGAAGCTTTCTTT.

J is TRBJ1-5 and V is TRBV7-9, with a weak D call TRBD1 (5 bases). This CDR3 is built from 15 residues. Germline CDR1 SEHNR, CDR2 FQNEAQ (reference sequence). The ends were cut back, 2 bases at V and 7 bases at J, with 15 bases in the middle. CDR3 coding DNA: TGTGCCAGCAGCTTATCCCCAGGGAATGGGCAGCCCCAGCATTTT. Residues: CASSLSPGNGQPQHF.

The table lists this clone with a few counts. CDR3 loop: CASSYTTLWSNSPLHF. The CDR3 DNA sequence: TGTGCCAGCAGTTACACCACCTTATGGAGTAATTCACCCCTCCACTTT. J is TRBJ1-6 and V is TRBV6-2 or TRBV6-3; D uncertain. The V gene lost 2 bases and the J gene lost 6 bases, with 14 bases spanning the gap. The V gene's germline CDR1 is MNHEY and CDR2 SVGEGT. The CDR3 loop spans 16 amino acids.

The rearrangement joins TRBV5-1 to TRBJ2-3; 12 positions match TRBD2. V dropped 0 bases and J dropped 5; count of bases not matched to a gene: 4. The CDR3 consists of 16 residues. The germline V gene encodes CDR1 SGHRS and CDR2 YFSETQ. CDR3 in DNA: TGCGCCAGCAGCTTGGTCCTAGCGGGAGGGATAGATACGCAGTATTTT. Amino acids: CASSLVLAGGIDTQYF.

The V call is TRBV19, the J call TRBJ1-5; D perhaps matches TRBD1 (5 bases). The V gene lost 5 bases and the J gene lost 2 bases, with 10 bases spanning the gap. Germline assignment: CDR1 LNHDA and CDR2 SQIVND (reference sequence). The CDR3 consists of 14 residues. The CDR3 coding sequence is TGTGCCAGTAGTGATTGGGGGGGCAATCAGCCCCAGCATTTT. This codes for CASSDWGGNQPQHF. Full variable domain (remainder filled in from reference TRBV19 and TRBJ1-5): DGGITQSPKYLFRKEGQNVTLSCEQNLNHDAMYWYRQDPGQGLRLIYYSQIVNDFQKGDIAEGYSVSREKKESFPLTVTSAQKNPTAFYLCASSDWGGNQPQHFGDGTRLSIL.

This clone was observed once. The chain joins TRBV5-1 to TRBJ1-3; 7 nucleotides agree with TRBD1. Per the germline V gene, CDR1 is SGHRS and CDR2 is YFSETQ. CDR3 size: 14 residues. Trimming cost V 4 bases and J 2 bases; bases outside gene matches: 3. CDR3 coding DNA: TGCGCCAGCAGCCCGGGACAGCCTGGAAACACCATATATTTT. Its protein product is CASSPGQPGNTIYF.

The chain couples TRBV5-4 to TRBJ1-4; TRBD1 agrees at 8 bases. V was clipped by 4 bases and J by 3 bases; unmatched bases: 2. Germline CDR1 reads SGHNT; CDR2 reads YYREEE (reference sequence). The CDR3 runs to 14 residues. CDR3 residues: CASSPGQANEKLFF. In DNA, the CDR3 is TGTGCCAGCAGCCCGGGACAGGCTAATGAAAAACTGTTTTTT.

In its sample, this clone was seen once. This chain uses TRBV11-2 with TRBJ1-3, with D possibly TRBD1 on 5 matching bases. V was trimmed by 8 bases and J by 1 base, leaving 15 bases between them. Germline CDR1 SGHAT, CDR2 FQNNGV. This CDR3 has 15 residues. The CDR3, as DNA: TGTGCCAGCCGAGACGCGGGGCCTTCTGGAAACACCATATATTTT. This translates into CASRDAGPSGNTIYF.

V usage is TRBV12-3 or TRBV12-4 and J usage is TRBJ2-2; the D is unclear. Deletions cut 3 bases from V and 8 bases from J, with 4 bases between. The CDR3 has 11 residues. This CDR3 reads CASSLLGELFF. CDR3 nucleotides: TGTGCCAGCAGTTTGCTGGGGGAGCTGTTTTTT.

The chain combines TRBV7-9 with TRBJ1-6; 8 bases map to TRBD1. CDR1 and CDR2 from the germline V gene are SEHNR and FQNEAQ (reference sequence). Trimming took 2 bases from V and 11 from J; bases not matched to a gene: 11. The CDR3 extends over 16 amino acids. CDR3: CASSLTGDRGSPPLHF. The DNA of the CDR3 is TGTGCCAGCAGCTTAACAGGCGACAGGGGATCCCCACCCCTCCACTTT.

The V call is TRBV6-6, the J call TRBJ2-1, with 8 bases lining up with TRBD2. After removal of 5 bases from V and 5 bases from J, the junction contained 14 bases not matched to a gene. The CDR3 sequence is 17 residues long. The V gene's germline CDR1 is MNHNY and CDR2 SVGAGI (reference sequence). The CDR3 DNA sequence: TGTGCCAGCAGTCCCAGTTTATTAGCGGGGAAAAACAATGAGCAGTTCTTC. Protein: CASSPSLLAGKNNEQFF.

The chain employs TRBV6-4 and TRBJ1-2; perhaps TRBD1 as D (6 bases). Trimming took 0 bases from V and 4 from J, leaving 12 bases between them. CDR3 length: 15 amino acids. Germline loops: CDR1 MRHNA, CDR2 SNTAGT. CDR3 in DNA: TGTGCCAGCAGTGACTCGCCAGGGGATGGCTATGGCTACACCTTC. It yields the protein CASSDSPGDGYGYTF.

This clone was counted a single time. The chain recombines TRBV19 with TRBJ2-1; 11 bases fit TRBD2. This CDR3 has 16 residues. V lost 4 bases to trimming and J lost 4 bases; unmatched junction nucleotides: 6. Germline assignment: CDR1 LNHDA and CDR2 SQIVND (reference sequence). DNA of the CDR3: TGTGCCAGTAGTACACTAGCGGGAGAGGGATACAATGAGCAGTTCTTC. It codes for CASSTLAGEGYNEQFF. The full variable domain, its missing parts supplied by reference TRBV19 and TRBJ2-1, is DGGITQSPKYLFRKEGQNVTLSCEQNLNHDAMYWYRQDPGQGLRLIYYSQIVNDFQKGDIAEGYSVSREKKESFPLTVTSAQKNPTAFYLCASSTLAGEGYNEQFFGPGTRLTVL.

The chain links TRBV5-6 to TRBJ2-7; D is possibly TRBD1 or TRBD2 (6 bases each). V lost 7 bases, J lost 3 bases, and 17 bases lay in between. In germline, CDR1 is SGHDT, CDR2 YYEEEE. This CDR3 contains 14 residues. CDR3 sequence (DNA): TGTGCCAGCGGGAAAACGGGGGCGGACTACGAGCAGTACTTC. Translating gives CASGKTGADYEQYF.

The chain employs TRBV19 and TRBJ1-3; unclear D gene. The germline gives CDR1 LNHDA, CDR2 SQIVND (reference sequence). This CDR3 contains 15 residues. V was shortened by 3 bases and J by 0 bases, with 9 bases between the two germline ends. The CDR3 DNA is TGTGCCAGTAGTATCGTGGCAGACTCTGGAAACACCATATATTTT. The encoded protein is CASSIVADSGNTIYF. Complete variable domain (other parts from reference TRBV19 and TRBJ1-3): DGGITQSPKYLFRKEGQNVTLSCEQNLNHDAMYWYRQDPGQGLRLIYYSQIVNDFQKGDIAEGYSVSREKKESFPLTVTSAQKNPTAFYLCASSIVADSGNTIYFGEGSWLTVV.

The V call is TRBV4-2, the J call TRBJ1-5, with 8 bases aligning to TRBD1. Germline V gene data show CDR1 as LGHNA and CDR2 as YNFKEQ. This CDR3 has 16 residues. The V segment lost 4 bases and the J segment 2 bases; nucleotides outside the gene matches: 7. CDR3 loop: CASSPQTGVGNQPQHF. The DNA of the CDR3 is TGTGCCAGCAGCCCGCAGACAGGGGTTGGCAATCAGCCCCAGCATTTT.

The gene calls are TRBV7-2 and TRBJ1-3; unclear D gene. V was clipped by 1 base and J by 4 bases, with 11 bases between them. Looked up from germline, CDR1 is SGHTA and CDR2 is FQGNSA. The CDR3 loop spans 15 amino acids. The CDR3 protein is CASSLESTVGNTIYF. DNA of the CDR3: TGTGCCAGCAGCTTAGAGTCGACGGTGGGAAACACCATATATTTT.

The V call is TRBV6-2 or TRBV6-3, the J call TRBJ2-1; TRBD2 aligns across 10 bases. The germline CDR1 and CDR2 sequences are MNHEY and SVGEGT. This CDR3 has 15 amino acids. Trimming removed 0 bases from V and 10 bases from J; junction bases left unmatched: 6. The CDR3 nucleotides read TGTGCCAGCAGTTACTCCATGGGACTAGCGCTGGAGCAGTTCTTC. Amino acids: CASSYSMGLALEQFF.

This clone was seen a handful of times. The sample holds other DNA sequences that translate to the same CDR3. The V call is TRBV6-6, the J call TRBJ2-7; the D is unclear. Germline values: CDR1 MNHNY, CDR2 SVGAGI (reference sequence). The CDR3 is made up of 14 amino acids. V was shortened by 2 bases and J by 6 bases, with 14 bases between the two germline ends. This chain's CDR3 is CASSYPDPWREQYF. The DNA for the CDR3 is TGTGCCAGCAGTTACCCAGATCCGTGGCGCGAGCAGTACTTC.